What follows is one TCR beta chain and its context. The antigen is undetermined. Based on CD45RO/CCR7/CD25/CD127/CD95/CD27, CD4+ regulatory, stem cell-like memory, naive and central memory cells were sorted. This entry is derived from a study of beta chain features in type 1 diabetes. Study conclusions and caveats: Shorter templates might be favored by PCR, and equally so in patients and in controls. The naive, central memory and Treg TCRB repertoires of patients appeared to be more similar to one another than those of healthy donors. Insertions were fewer and deletions more numerous at VDJ junctions in type 1 diabetes patients. All four CD4+ subsets of Type 1 diabetes patients contained TCRB CDR3s that were moderately but significantly shorter.

With 0 bases removed from V and 1 base from J, the gap between germline ends came to 10 bases. From germline, CDR1 is KGHSH and CDR2 LQKENI. The CDR3 runs 16 residues. Expressed TCRB transcripts were sequenced after all isolated RNA was converted to cDNA. Only in-frame clones appear in the TCRdb table, and some are missing; sequencing was by immunoSEQ multiplex PCR. This sample has 600,000 to 700,000 clones, with 9.5% to 15% found just once. The sequence was obtained from a man aged 25 to 40 with type 1 diabetes. The rearrangement joins TRBV18 to TRBJ1-3; possible D gene TRBD1, 6 bases. Sequenced input: naive CD4+ T cells from blood. The CDR3 coding sequence is TGTGCCAGCTCACCACCGGACAGTCGGTCTGGAAACACCATATATTTT. It encodes CASSPPDSRSGNTIYF.